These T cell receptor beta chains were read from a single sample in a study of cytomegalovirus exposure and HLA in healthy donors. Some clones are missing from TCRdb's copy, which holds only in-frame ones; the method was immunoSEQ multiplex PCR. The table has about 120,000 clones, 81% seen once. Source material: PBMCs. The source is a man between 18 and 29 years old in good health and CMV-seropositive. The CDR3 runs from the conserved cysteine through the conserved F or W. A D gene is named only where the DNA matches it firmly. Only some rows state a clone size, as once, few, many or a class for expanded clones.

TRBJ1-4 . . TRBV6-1 TGTGCCAGCAGTGGGGGGGGCCGGTATGAAAAACTGTTTTTT CASSGGGRYEKLFF
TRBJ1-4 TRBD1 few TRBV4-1 TGCGCCAGCAGCCCGGAAGACAGGGTGCAACTGTTTTTT CASSPEDRVQLFF
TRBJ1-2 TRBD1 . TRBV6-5 TGTGCCAGCAGGTCCGGGACAGGATATGGCTACACCTTC CASRSGTGYGYTF
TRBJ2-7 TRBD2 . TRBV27 TGTGCCAGCAGTCCTACTAGCGGAGGATCCTACGAGCAGTACTTC CASSPTSGGSYEQYF
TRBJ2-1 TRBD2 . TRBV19 TGTGCCAGTAGTATGCTTTTGGGACTAGCGGCCTACAATGAGCAGTTCTTC CASSMLLGLAAYNEQFF
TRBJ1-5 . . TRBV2 TGTGCCAGCAGCCCGCAGACTTATAGCAATCAGCCCCAGCATTTT CASSPQTYSNQPQHF
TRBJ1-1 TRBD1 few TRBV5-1 TGCGCCAGCAGCAGAGGACAGGTCTTCGACACTGAAGCTTTCTTT CASSRGQVFDTEAFF
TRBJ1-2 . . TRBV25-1 TGTGCCAGCAGGACGGGTTATGGCTACACCTTC CASRTGYGYTF
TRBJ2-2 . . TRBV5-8 TGTGCCAGCAAATGGGGCAGGGCTAACGCTTACACCGGGGAGCTGTTTTTT CASKWGRANAYTGELFF
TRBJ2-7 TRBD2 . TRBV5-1 TGCGCCAGCAGCTTGGGAGCGGGGGGGGTCTACGAGCAGTACTTC CASSLGAGGVYEQYF
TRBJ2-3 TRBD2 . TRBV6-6 TGTGCCAGCAGTTTTGGGACTAGCGGGGATACGCAGTATTTT CASSFGTSGDTQYF
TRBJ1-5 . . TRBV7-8 TGTGCCAGCAGCTCACGGACGGTGGGGGGTTATAGCAATCAGCCCCAGCATTTT CASSSRTVGGYSNQPQHF
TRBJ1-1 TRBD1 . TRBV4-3 TGCGCCAGCAGCCAAGATCCAGGGGGCTTGGGCACTGAAGCTTTCTTT CASSQDPGGLGTEAFF
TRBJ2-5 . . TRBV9 TGTGCCAGCAGCACCACAGGGTTCGGTGAGACCCAGTACTTC CASSTTGFGETQYF
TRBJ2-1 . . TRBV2 TGTGCCAGCAGCCGGTCTAATGAGCAGTTCTTC CASSRSNEQFF
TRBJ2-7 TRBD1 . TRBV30 TGTGCCTGGACCGATACCGGGACAGCCTCCTACGAGCAGTACTTC CAWTDTGTASYEQYF
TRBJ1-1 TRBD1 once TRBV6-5 TGTGCCAGCAGTTACTCGGACAGGGAGGCGAACACTGAAGCTTTCTTT CASSYSDREANTEAFF
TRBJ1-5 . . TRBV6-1 . CASILEDPNQPQHF
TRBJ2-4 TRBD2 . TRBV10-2 TGCGCCAGCAGTTCCCCTAGCGGGGGCGTAAATGGAAACATTCAGTACTTC CASSSPSGGVNGNIQYF
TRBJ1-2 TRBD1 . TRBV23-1 TGCGCCAGCAGGGACAGGAAATACTATGGCTACACCTTC CASRDRKYYGYTF
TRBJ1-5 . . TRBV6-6 TGTGCCAGCAGGCCGACGGGTATCAATCAGCCCCAGCATTTT CASRPTGINQPQHF
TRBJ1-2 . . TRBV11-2 TGTGCCAGCAGCCCCCTAGGAGGAGTCGGCTACACCTTC CASSPLGGVGYTF
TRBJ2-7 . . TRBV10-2 TGCGCCAGCAGTGTACAATCTCCCTACGAGCAGTACTTC CASSVQSPYEQYF
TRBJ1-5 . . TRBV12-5 TGTGCTAGTGGTTTGGGACAGGAGATCCAGCCCCAGCATTTT CASGLGQEIQPQHF
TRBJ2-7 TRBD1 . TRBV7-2 TGTGCCAGCAGCCTACAACCGGACAGGGCCGCCTACGAGCAGTACTTC CASSLQPDRAAYEQYF
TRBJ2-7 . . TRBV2 TGTGCCAGCAGCCCGACTCCAGGGTTGGGGTCCTACGAGCAGTACTTC CASSPTPGLGSYEQYF
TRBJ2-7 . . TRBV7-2 TGTGCCAGCAGCTTAGGGTGTGGTTGCGGGAACTACGAGCAGTACTTC CASSLGCGCGNYEQYF
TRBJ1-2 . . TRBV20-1 TGCAGTGTAGGCAGGGGATCTGGCTACACCTTC CSVGRGSGYTF
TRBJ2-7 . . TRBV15 TGTGCCACCAGCAGAGATAGCTACGAGCAGTACTTC CATSRDSYEQYF
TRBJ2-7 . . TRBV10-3 TGTGCCATCAGTGACCGTGTCTACGAGCAGTACTTC CAISDRVYEQYF
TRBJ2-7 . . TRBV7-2 TGTGCCAGCACAAAAGACAGAGACCACTACGAGCAGTACTTC CASTKDRDHYEQYF
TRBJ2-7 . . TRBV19 TGTGCCAGTAGTACCACTTCAACGCTTACCTACGAGCAGTACTTC CASSTTSTLTYEQYF
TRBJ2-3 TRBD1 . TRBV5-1 TGCGCCAGCAGCCACGGGACAGGGGTTGTGACAGATACGCAGTATTTT CASSHGTGVVTDTQYF
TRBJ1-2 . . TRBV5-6 TGTGCCAGCAGCAAGGACGGCCCTCTGGGGCTCGGCACCTTC CASSKDGPLGLGTF
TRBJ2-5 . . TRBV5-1 TGCGCCAGCAGCTCCTGGGGGGGGGCGGCAGAGACCCAGTACTTC CASSSWGGAAETQYF
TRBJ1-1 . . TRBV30 TGTGCCTGGAGTGTACTGGAGTCCACTGAAGCTTTCTTT CAWSVLESTEAFF
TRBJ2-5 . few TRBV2 TGTGCCAGCAGTGACCGGGGTAGGGAGACCCAGTACTTC CASSDRGRETQYF
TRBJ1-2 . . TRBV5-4 TGTGCCAGCAGCCAGACGGTTAAGGGGGGGAATGGCTACACCTTC CASSQTVKGGNGYTF
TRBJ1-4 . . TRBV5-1 TGCGCCAGCGGCTTCCGAGGGATTTCCAATGAAAAACTGTTTTTT CASGFRGISNEKLFF
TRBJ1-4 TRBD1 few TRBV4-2 TGTGCCAGCAGCCTGGACAGGGATAATGAAAAACTGTTTTTT CASSLDRDNEKLFF